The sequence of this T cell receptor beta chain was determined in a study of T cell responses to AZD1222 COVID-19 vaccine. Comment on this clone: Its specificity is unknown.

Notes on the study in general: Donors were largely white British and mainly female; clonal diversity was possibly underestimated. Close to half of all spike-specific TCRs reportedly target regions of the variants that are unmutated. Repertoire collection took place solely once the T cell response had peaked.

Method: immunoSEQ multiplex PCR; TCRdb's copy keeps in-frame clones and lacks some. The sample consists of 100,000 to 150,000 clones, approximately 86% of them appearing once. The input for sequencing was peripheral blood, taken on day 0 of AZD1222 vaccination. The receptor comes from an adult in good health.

In DNA form, the CDR3 reads TGTGCCAGCTCACCACCGGGCAGCGGGGGGCCTTCCTACAATGAGCAGTTCTTC. This translates into CASSPPGSGGPSYNEQFF. V gene TRBV18 combines with J gene TRBJ2-1; 9 bases line up with TRBD2. This CDR3 has 18 residues. The ends lost 0 bases at V and 1 base at J; junction bases unmatched: 7. Germline V lookup: CDR1 KGHSH, CDR2 LQKENI.